Listed below are T cell receptor beta chains from one sample, sequenced in a study of T cell responses to AZD1222 COVID-19 vaccine. Sequencing used immunoSEQ multiplex PCR; TCRdb keeps in-frame clones, though not all of them. This sample yields about 94,000 clones, of which around nine tenths are seen a single time; 13% belongs to the top ten. Sequenced here: peripheral blood, sampled on day 0 of AZD1222 vaccination. The receptors shown here come from an adult in good health. The CDR3 runs from the conserved cysteine through the conserved F or W. Each record gives: J gene, clone size, D gene, V gene, CDR3 DNA, CDR3 protein. A D gene is named only where the DNA matches it firmly. Clone size is stated in some rows and not others, as once, few, many or a class when expanded.

>TRBJ1-1|.|.|TRBV5-1
TGCGCCAGCAGCTTCACCCCTCAACTGAACACTGAAGCTTTCTTT
CASSFTPQLNTEAFF
>TRBJ1-2|once|.|TRBV7-2
TGTGCCAGCAGCCAACCGACAGGAAAACTCTATGGCTACACCTTC
CASSQPTGKLYGYTF
>TRBJ2-1|.|TRBD2|TRBV4-1
TGCGCCAGCAGCCAATCCTTAGCGGGGAGCTCCTACAATGAGCAGTTCTTC
CASSQSLAGSSYNEQFF
>TRBJ1-2|.|TRBD1|TRBV3-1/TRBV3-2
TGTGCCAGCAGCCAAGGGGCCCCGGGACAGGGCGTGAATGGCTACACCTTC
CASSQGAPGQGVNGYTF
>TRBJ2-7|.|TRBD1|TRBV6-5
TGTGCCAGCAGCTCGTGGGACAGGGGGAACTACGAGCAGTACTTC
CASSSWDRGNYEQYF
>TRBJ1-2|.|TRBD1|TRBV7-8
TGTGCCAGCAGCTTAGGGACAGGGGAAGGGGGCTACTTC
CASSLGTGEGGYF
>TRBJ2-7|.|TRBD2|TRBV28
TGTGCCAGCAGTCCCCGGTTTTTAGCGGGGGCATATCAAACCTACGAGCAGTACTTC
CASSPRFLAGAYQTYEQYF
>TRBJ1-1|.|TRBD1|TRBV18
TGTGCCAGCTCACGGACAGGGGGGAACACTGAAGCTTTCTTT
CASSRTGGNTEAFF
>TRBJ1-1|.|.|TRBV5-1
TGCGCCAGCAGCCCCCTCCCGGAAGACCGGTCGAACACTGAAGCTTTCTTT
CASSPLPEDRSNTEAFF
>TRBJ2-2|.|.|TRBV7-9
TGTGCCAGCAGCGAGGGAGCCACCGGGGAGCTGTTTTTT
CASSEGATGELFF
>TRBJ1-2|.|.|TRBV5-1
TGCGCCAGCAGCTTGGCCCAGGGGCCCCACTATGGCTACACCTTC
CASSLAQGPHYGYTF
>TRBJ2-7|few|.|TRBV18
TGTGCCAGCTCACCAGGGTCCTACGAGCAGTACTTC
CASSPGSYEQYF
>TRBJ2-4|.|TRBD2|TRBV19
TGTGCCAGTAGTATAGGCGGGGGGGCCCTTGGGAACATTCAGTACTTC
CASSIGGGALGNIQYF
>TRBJ2-7|few|.|TRBV30
TGTGCCTGGAGTGTTAAAATAACCTACGAGCAGTACTTC
CAWSVKITYEQYF
>TRBJ2-3|.|TRBD1|TRBV5-1
TGCGCCAGCAGCTTGTGGAGGACAGGGGTAGGCACAGATACGCAGTATTTT
CASSLWRTGVGTDTQYF
>TRBJ2-1|.|TRBD1|TRBV2
TGTGCCAGTGCCGGGACAGGAGTCAATGAGCAGTTCTTC
CASAGTGVNEQFF
>TRBJ2-2|.|TRBD1|TRBV7-9
TGTGCCAGCAGCAACCTATTGGGACAGGGAGGGACCGGGGAGCTGTTTTTT
CASSNLLGQGGTGELFF
>TRBJ1-2|.|TRBD1|TRBV10-3
TGTGCCACCTCCTCGGGACAGCTCTCTAACTATGGCTACACCTTC
CATSSGQLSNYGYTF
>TRBJ2-5|once|.|TRBV10-3
TGTGCCATCAGTGAGCCCAGAGGGGAGACCCAGTACTTC
CAISEPRGETQYF
>TRBJ1-1|few|.|TRBV12-3/TRBV12-4
TGTGCCAGCATCCTAAGGACTGAAGCTTTCTTT
CASILRTEAFF
>TRBJ2-3|.|TRBD2|TRBV14
TGTGCCAGCAGCACTTTAGCGGGGGGGCCAGATACGCAGTATTTT
CASSTLAGGPDTQYF
>TRBJ1-2|.|TRBD1|TRBV7-3
TGTGCCAGCAGCGCCGGGACAGGGGAGAGGGGCTACACCTTC
CASSAGTGERGYTF
>TRBJ1-2|.|.|TRBV3-1/TRBV3-2
TGTGCCAGCAGCTTGGGACCCGGTGGGGGCTACACCTTC
CASSLGPGGGYTF
>TRBJ2-7|.|TRBD1|TRBV2
TGTGCCAGCAGTCAGACAGGGGGCTCCTACGAGCAGTACTTC
CASSQTGGSYEQYF
>TRBJ1-3|.|.|TRBV9
TGTGCCAGCAGCGTCGACACCTACTCTGGAAACACCATATATTTT
CASSVDTYSGNTIYF
>TRBJ2-7|.|TRBD1|TRBV27
TGTGCCAGCAGTCCCTGGACAGGGCTAACCTACGAGCAGTACTTC
CASSPWTGLTYEQYF
>TRBJ2-1|.|.|TRBV4-1
TGCGCCAGCAGCACCCGGTCCGACAATGAGCAGTTCTTC
CASSTRSDNEQFF
>TRBJ1-5|.|.|TRBV2
TGTGCCAGCAGAGGAATTTCTCCATCAGGAAGCCTTGGTAGCAATCAGCCCCAGCATTTT
CASRGISPSGSLGSNQPQHF
>TRBJ2-5|few|TRBD1|TRBV5-4
TGTGCCAGCAGCTTGGTTCAGGGGGCAGAGACCCAGTACTTC
CASSLVQGAETQYF
>TRBJ1-2|.|TRBD1|TRBV6-5
TGTGCCAGCAGTTACAACAGGGGGTCTAACTATGGCTACACCTTC
CASSYNRGSNYGYTF
>TRBJ1-1|.|.|TRBV3-1/TRBV3-2
TGTGCCAGCAGCCTACTTCAGGGGAACACTGAAGCTTTCTTT
CASSLLQGNTEAFF
>TRBJ1-1|.|TRBD1|TRBV30
TGTGCCTGGAGTGTAAGAACGACAGGGTGGAGCACTGAAGCTTTCTTT
CAWSVRTTGWSTEAFF
>TRBJ1-3|.|.|TRBV9
TGTGCCAGCAGAGGAGACCTCCCTGGAAACACCATATATTTT
CASRGDLPGNTIYF
>TRBJ2-7|.|.|TRBV6-4
TGTGCCAGCAATTCCTGCGAGCAGTACTTC
CASNSCEQYF
>TRBJ2-2|.|.|TRBV7-3
TGTGCCAGCAGCCACACAGCGGGCACCGGGGAGCTGTTTTTT
CASSHTAGTGELFF
>TRBJ1-2|few|TRBD1|TRBV5-1
TGCGCCAGCAGCTTTACAGGGGCCTATGGCTACACCTTC
CASSFTGAYGYTF
>TRBJ1-4|.|TRBD1|TRBV19
TGTGCCAGTAGTCTTGGGACAGGGGGTGGCGAAAAACTGTTTTTT
CASSLGTGGGEKLFF
>TRBJ1-1|.|.|TRBV5-1
TGCGCCAGCAGCTTGAACCGCCCGAGGACTTCTGAAGCTTTCTTT
CASSLNRPRTSEAFF
>TRBJ2-3|.|.|TRBV9
TGTGCCACCTCCTCTCTGGGGCCGACAGATACGCAGTATTTT
CATSSLGPTDTQYF
>TRBJ2-4|.|.|TRBV27
TGTGCCAGCAGAGCACCTGGACAGGCCAAAAACATTCAGTACTTC
CASRAPGQAKNIQYF
>TRBJ2-5|.|.|TRBV30
TGTGCCTGGAGTGTACAAGTAAGGGGCCAGCCGAACTTC
CAWSVQVRGQPNF
>TRBJ2-7|once|TRBD1|TRBV6-5
TGTGCCAGCAGTTCCCGGGACAGGGGGTTCTCCTACGAGCAGTACTTC
CASSSRDRGFSYEQYF
>TRBJ2-1|.|TRBD2|TRBV9
TGTGCCAGCAGCGTCGGAGGACTAGCGGGGGGCCAAGTTGAGCAGTTCTTC
CASSVGGLAGGQVEQFF
>TRBJ1-1|.|TRBD1|TRBV10-3
TGTGCCATCAGCCTCGACAGGGCGAACACTGAAGCTTTCTTT
CAISLDRANTEAFF
>TRBJ2-6|.|.|TRBV7-9
TGTGCCAGCAGCTTAGCCGCTGGGGCCAACGTCCTGACTTTC
CASSLAAGANVLTF
>TRBJ2-1|.|.|TRBV9
TGTGCCAGCAGCCCCCTCCCGGGGGGCTGGTCCTACAATGAGCAGTTCTTC
CASSPLPGGWSYNEQFF
>TRBJ1-1|once|TRBD1|TRBV14
TGTGCCAGCAGCCAAGGACAGGGGGCGCTTACTGAAGCTTTCTTT
CASSQGQGALTEAFF
>TRBJ2-1|.|TRBD2|TRBV5-1
TGCGCCAGCAGGGCCGGGACTAGCGTCGACAATGAGCAGTTCTTC
CASRAGTSVDNEQFF
>TRBJ2-2|.|.|TRBV19
TGTGCCAGTAGTTGGAGTGGGAACGGCGGGGAGCTGTTTTTT
CASSWSGNGGELFF
>TRBJ2-7|.|.|TRBV7-2
TGTGCCAGCAGCTTCATATTCGGGCAGGGCCTCGAGCAGTACTTC
CASSFIFGQGLEQYF
>TRBJ1-5|.|.|TRBV5-1
TGCGCCAGCAGCTCGCAACCGGGGGGCAATCAGCCCCAGCATTTT
CASSSQPGGNQPQHF
>TRBJ2-3|once|.|TRBV5-5
TGTGCCAGCAGCTTGGTCGTCGGGGTTCCAAGCACAGATACGCAGTATTTT
CASSLVVGVPSTDTQYF
>TRBJ1-1|.|.|TRBV6-5
TGTGCCAGCGGAAGGGAAGATGGGAACACTGAAGCTTTCTTT
CASGREDGNTEAFF
>TRBJ1-5|.|.|TRBV12-3/TRBV12-4
TGTGCCAGCAGAACCGGTGCCGTCATGCCCCAGCATTTT
CASRTGAVMPQHF
>TRBJ1-6|once|TRBD1|TRBV2
TGTGCCACCAAACAGGGGGTAGGGTCACCCCTCCACTTT
CATKQGVGSPLHF
>TRBJ1-5|.|.|TRBV6-5
TGTGCCAGCAGAGGGGGAGGGACGGAGGATCAGCCCCAGCATTTT
CASRGGGTEDQPQHF
>TRBJ1-4|.|.|TRBV6-5
TGTGCCAGCAGTTGGACAGTGATGAATGAAAAACTGTTTTTT
CASSWTVMNEKLFF
>TRBJ2-1|.|.|TRBV11-2
TGTGCCAGCAGGGACACAGGGATCTACAATGAGCAGTTCTTC
CASRDTGIYNEQFF